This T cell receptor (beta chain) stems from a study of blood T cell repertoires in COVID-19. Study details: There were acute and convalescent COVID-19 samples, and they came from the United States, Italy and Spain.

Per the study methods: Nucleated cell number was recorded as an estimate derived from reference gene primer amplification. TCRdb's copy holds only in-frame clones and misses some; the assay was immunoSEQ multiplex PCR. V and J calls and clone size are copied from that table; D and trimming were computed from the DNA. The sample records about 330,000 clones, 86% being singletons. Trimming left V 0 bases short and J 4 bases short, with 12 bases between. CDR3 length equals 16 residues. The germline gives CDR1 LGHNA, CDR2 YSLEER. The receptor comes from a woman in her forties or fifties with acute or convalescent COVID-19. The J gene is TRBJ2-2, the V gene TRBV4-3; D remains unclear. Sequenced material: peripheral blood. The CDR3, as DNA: TGCGCCAGCAGCCAAGATCGGTGGCAGCGCACCGGGGAGCTGTTTTTT. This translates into CASSQDRWQRTGELFF.